This T cell receptor (beta chain) was sequenced during a study of cytomegalovirus exposure and HLA in healthy donors (dated by TCRdb to the late 2010s). With regard to the full study: In an earlier analysis of 450 to 750 of the donors, 276 Gb of sequence data and approximately 100 million unique TCR beta sequences from about 179 million T cells were reported. Roughly 300 gigabases of sequencing data and tens of millions of unique TCR sequences were included in an early release covering around 650 HLA-typed donors. The genetic ancestry cluster associated with self-reported Caucasian donors included about 81% of the 398 genotyped donors. The study was designed to test whether signatures of past pathogen exposure could be identified by cataloging public T cell receptors. The study profiled the T cell repertoires of 500 to 800 subjects by immunosequencing and related them to cytomegalovirus serostatus. In addition to the first cohort of approximately 670 subjects, a separate validation cohort of 120 different subjects was used. To predict cytomegalovirus infection status, the study brought together high-throughput TCR immunosequencing, statistical association of individual TCRs with disease status, and machine learning. To study patterns of TCR occurrence, a later analysis re-analyzed previously published TCR beta repertoires from around 670 donors and added high-resolution HLA genotyping. In the later analysis, no new phenotypic data were used to find candidate immune exposures; instead, reliance was placed on TCR beta sequences and their occurrence across donors. An earlier analysis of a few hundred of the donors applied high-throughput TCR beta sequencing to assess whether each TCR beta V gene segment acted as functional or pseudogenic. Donor age, sex, ethnicity and CMV serostatus were collected together with the repertoire data. Genome-wide SNP genotypes for about 65% of the 666 donors were used in a later genetic analysis, which treated that subset as a discovery cohort. Every repertoire in the discovery cohort had been generated on one and the same sequencing platform. HLA typing covered class I and class II loci at four-digit resolution. The number of donors typed differed by locus, with roughly 620-630 for A, B, C, DRB1 and DQB1, over 500 for DQA1, 600 to 610 for DPA1, and some 470 for DPB1. Four or five DR-DQ haplotypes were treated as single units for association and clustering because of strong linkage in the cohort. Across about 370 genotyped donors of the cohort, an average of roughly 200,000 unique TCR beta nucleotide sequences per donor were sequenced, and approximately 19% of those sequences were non-productive. Study-wide conclusions, independent of this receptor: In a later analysis, most CMV-associated TCR beta chains were found to appear HLA-restricted, with HLA associations seemingly driven largely by CMV exposure. A later analysis found that HLA-associated TCR beta chains were more clonally expanded and had lower generation probabilities than equally common non-associated chains. Linkage disequilibrium might explain the correlated functional status among segregating V segments, but an unknown experimental factor could not be ruled out. The presence/absence analyses assumed that sequencing depth was roughly uniform across donors, and that assumption may not be true. Specific HLA alleles were associated with 16,951 TCR beta sequences at a false discovery rate of 0.05 in a later analysis. An earlier analysis of 450 to 750 of the donors showed that most TCR beta V segments appeared in productive rearrangements either about 87% or about 30% of the time, which broadly matched IMGT annotations. This cohort had only TCR beta chains sequenced, and the lack of alpha or paired-chain data limited which features could be detected. In a later genetic analysis, fewer N-insertions in productive TCRs were reported among donors in an Asian-associated ancestry cluster than the roughly 700-donor mean. Some IMGT-functional V segments, including TRBV6-2 and TRBV6-3, could not be distinguished by the 87-base-pair reads and were therefore excluded. A cluster of highly shared sequence variants was judged likely to be a technical artifact of the sequencing pipeline. In a later analysis, several top co-occurrence clusters were reported to appear linked to parvovirus B19, influenza, CMV and Epstein-Barr virus. The study listed 150 to 200 TCR beta chains as associated with cytomegalovirus. Approximately 16 rarely observed V segments, including chromosome 9 orphons, were excluded from the earlier analysis of several hundred of the donors because counts were too low. The authors suggested that the approach could potentially be generalized to other disease states and immunological phenotypes. The classifier was reported to diagnose cytomegalovirus status with high specificity and sensitivity in both the original cohort and the validation cohort. For the cohort, immune exposure information was limited to CMV serostatus. A further reported finding was that TCR beta sequences accurately predicted the HLA-A and HLA-B alleles for most subjects in the first cohort. In a later analysis, TCR association rates were found to vary across HLA loci, with the most associated TCRs seen for DRB1 alleles and the fewest for HLA-C alleles. A few of the identified cytomegalovirus-associated TCR beta chains were confirmed in vitro to be specific for cytomegalovirus antigens. Because HLA typing was missing for some donors at each locus, association tests included only the typed subset. Most TCR sequences were seen in very few donors, while some public TCRs were found in many individuals. Assigning TCR associations to individual alleles was difficult when HLA alleles, especially DR and DQ, strongly co-occurred. V-gene and J-gene trimming of TCR beta chains was associated with a missense DCLRE1C variant in a later genetic analysis, and the association was replicated in an independent cohort.

Libraries came from the immunoSEQ multiplex PCR assay. For the multiplex PCR, a mixture combining 60 forward primers for TCR Vbeta segments and 13 reverse primers for TCR Jbeta segments was used. A multiplex PCR assay on genomic DNA amplified the CDR3 region of rearranged TCR beta genes. The amplified TCR beta libraries were sequenced on the Illumina HiSeq System as 87-base-pair reads. From the authors' description of their analysis: Across the 700 or so repertoires, a later analysis counted 80 million or so unique TCR beta chains, around 11 million of which were shared by at least two donors. To remove PCR and sequencing errors, raw reads were error-corrected and collapsed into unique sequences using a nearest-neighbor algorithm that merged closely related sequences. CDR3 sequences were aligned to IMGT reference sequences to assign V, D and J gene segments. For a sequence to be retained, a match of at least six nucleotides to both a V gene segment and a J gene segment was required. A rearrangement was called productive if the CDR3 had no stop codons and remained in frame with V and J, and every other rearrangement was called non-productive. CDR3 was defined by IMGT convention, running from the second conserved V-encoded cysteine to the conserved J-encoded phenylalanine. The earlier analysis of a few hundred of the donors excluded sequences that lacked an unambiguous match to a single V gene segment. In an earlier analysis of around 600 of the donors, V segments were called functional above 56.7% productive rearrangements and were called segregating when the between-donor standard deviation exceeded 5%. A statistical classification framework was built to diagnose cytomegalovirus status from the catalog of TCR beta chain sequences. A later analysis assigned V and J genes by comparing TCR nucleotide sequences with IMGT/GENE-DB human TR gene sequences. Using the TCRdist pipeline, a later analysis assigned CDR3 sequences along with most-parsimonious VDJ recombination scenarios. In a later analysis, each TCR beta chain was defined by its CDR3 amino acid sequence together with its V-gene family, and reads lacking a unique V-gene family were excluded. To address suspected cross-contamination and a sequencing artifact, a later analysis removed roughly 580 highly shared, low-generation-probability nucleotide sequences. For each public chain, a later analysis derived a clonal expansion index from normalized ranks of inferred template counts within each repertoire. Generation probabilities in a later analysis came from a VDJ recombination model fitted to out-of-frame rearrangements, and those results were checked against IGoR. In a later analysis, TCR-TCR, TCR-HLA and TCR-CMV co-occurrence was scored with hypergeometric tests, and a repertoire-size bias correction was applied to TCR pairs. False discovery rates were estimated in a later analysis by permuting HLA or CMV assignments 20 times. In a later analysis, co-occurring TCRs were grouped using DBSCAN, with TCRdist sequence similarity added in when clustering inside HLA-allele-positive subsets. Repertoires with fewer than 30,000 or more than 120,000 public chains were left out of co-occurrence clustering, as were several repertoires with anomalous nucleotide sharing. This immuneACCESS table, as held by TCRdb, lists in-frame sequences with V and J called but not all clones. Of the missing ones, under half trace to an unresolved V gene in checked studies; the others have no known cause. The V and J calls and clone size come from that table; D and trimming were worked out from the DNA. In this sample the table shows 180,000 or so clones, less than 90% of which occur a single time. The ten most abundant clones make up roughly 0.34% of the sample.

A single count supports this clone. No cognate antigen has been identified for it. It has no much larger one-base neighbor in the sample; base qualities were not kept. In total, fewer than 750 healthy bone marrow donors made up the cohort. Cohort members were all nominally healthy when sampled, although unrecorded immune exposures were likely present. The donor was CMV seronegative and belonged to the group of 350 or so seronegative cohort members. A peripheral blood sample was collected from each donor, and TCR beta sequencing was performed on peripheral blood mononuclear cells. Genomic DNA extraction from the blood cell samples was performed with the Qiagen DNeasy Blood Extraction Kit. CDR1 and CDR2 are read off the germline V gene as SGDLS and YYNGEE. Its CDR3 holds 18 amino acids, cysteine through phenylalanine. The only DNA kept is the CDR3, 54 bases in frame from the first base. V loses 0 bases at its end and J loses 0 bases; junction bases beyond the gene matches: 8.

The sequence was obtained from a woman in her 30s in good health and CMV-seronegative. The V gene is TRBV9 and the J gene is TRBJ2-1, with TRBD2 identical over 8 junction bases. Material for sequencing was PBMCs. The CDR3 protein is CASSVADGRGISYNEQFF. The bases read TGTGCCAGCAGCGTAGCGGACGGGAGGGGTATCTCCTACAATGAGCAGTTCTTC.